This TCR beta chain derives from a study of shared clonotypes between healthy human individuals. To note about this clone: Antigen specificity is unknown.

Per the authors' pipeline: Filtering differed because ImmunoSEQ produced junction-only sequences that carried no quality scores. Assay used: immunoSEQ multiplex PCR; TCRdb lists only in-frame clones, some missing. V, J and clone size were drawn from that table, and D and trimming were deduced from the DNA. This sample has nearly 2 million clones, with approximately 95% found just once. Naive CD8 isolation took CD45RO-negative cells positively selected for CCR7 and excluded terminally differentiated effector memory CD45RA+ cells. Study results and limitations: Researchers found naive subsets generally carried larger estimated richness than memory subsets. It was only blood that was sampled, and tissue repertoires likely differ.

The TCR was taken from a man between 18 and 29 years old in good health. What was sequenced was naive CD8+ T cells sorted from blood.

In nucleotides, the CDR3 is TGTGCCAGCAGCTTAGATCCAAGGGACACCCCAAATTCACCCCTCCACTTT. The encoded protein is CASSLDPRDTPNSPLHF. The genes are TRBV11-2 and TRBJ1-6; a weak D match, TRBD1 (6 bases). V gave up 0 bases and J gave up 7 bases, with 16 bases separating them. Per the germline V gene, CDR1 is SGHAT and CDR2 is FQNNGV. This CDR3 spans 17 amino acids.